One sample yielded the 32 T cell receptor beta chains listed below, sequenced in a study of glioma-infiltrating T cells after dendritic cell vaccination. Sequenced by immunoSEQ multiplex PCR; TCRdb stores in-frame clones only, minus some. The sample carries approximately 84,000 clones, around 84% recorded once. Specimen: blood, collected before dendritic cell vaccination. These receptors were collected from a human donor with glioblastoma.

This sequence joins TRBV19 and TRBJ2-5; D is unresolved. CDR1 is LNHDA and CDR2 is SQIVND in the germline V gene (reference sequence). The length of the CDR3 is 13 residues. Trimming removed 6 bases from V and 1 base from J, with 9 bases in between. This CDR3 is CASSLTFQETQYF. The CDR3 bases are TGTGCCAGTAGCCTGACTTTCCAAGAGACCCAGTACTTC.

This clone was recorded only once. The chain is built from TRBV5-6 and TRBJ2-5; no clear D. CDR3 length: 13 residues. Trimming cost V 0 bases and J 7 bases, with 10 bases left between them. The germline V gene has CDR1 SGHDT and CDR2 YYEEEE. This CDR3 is CASSLVGYGTQYF. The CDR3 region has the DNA TGTGCCAGCAGCTTGGTGGGCTACGGGACCCAGTACTTC.

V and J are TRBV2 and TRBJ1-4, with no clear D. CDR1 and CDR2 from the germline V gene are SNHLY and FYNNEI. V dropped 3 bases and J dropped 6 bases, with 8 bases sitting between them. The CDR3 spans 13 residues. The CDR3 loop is CASSDDIYEKLFF. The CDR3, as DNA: TGTGCCAGCAGTGATGACATTTATGAAAAACTGTTTTTT.

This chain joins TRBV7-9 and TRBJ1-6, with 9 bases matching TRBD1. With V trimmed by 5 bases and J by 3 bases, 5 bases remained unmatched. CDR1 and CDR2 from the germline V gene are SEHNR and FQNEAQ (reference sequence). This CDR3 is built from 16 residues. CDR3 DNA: TGTGCCAGCAGCCCCGGGACAGGGATCTATAATTCACCCCTCCACTTT. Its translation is CASSPGTGIYNSPLHF.

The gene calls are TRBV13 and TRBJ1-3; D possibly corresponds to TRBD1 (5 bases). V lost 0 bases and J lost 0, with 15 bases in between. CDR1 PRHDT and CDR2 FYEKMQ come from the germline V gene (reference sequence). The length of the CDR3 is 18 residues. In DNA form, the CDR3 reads TGTGCCAGCAGCTTAGGCCTTCAGGGCCCACGCTCTGGAAACACCATATATTTT. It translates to CASSLGLQGPRSGNTIYF.

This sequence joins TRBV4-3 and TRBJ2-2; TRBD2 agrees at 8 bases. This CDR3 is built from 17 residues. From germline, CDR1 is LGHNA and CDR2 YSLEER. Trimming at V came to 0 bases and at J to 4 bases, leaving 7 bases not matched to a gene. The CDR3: CASSQDPGGEATGELFF. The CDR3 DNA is TGCGCCAGCAGCCAAGATCCGGGGGGGGAGGCCACCGGGGAGCTGTTTTTT.

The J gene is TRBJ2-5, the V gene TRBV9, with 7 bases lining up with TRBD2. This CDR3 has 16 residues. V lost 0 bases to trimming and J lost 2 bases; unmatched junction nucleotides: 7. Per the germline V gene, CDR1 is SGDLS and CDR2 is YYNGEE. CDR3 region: CASSVVPGSGQETQYF. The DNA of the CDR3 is TGTGCCAGCAGCGTAGTGCCGGGTAGCGGGCAAGAGACCCAGTACTTC.

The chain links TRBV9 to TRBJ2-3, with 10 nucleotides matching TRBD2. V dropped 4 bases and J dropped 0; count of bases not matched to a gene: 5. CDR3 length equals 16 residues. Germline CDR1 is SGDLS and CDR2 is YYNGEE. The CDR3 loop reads CASSSRLAGSTDTQYF. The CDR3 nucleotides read TGTGCCAGCAGCTCCAGACTAGCGGGTAGCACAGATACGCAGTATTTT.

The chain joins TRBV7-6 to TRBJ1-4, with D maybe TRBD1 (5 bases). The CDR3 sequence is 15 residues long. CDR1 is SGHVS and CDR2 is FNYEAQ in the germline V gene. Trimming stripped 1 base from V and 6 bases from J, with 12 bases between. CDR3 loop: CASSLDRQPDEKLFF. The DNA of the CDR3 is TGTGCCAGCAGCTTAGACCGACAGCCGGATGAAAAACTGTTTTTT. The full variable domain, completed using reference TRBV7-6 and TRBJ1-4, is GAGVSQSPRYKVTKRGQDVALRCDPISGHVSLYWYRQALGQGPEFLTYFNYEAQQDKSGLPNDRFSAERPEGSISTLTIQRTEQRDSAMYRCASSLDRQPDEKLFFGSGTQLSVL.

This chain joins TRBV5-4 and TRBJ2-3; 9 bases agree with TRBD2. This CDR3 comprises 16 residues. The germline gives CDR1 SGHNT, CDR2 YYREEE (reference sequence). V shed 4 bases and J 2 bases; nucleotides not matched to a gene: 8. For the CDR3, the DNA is TGTGCCAGCAGCCCGGGACTAGCACAACACACAGATACGCAGTATTTT. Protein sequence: CASSPGLAQHTDTQYF.

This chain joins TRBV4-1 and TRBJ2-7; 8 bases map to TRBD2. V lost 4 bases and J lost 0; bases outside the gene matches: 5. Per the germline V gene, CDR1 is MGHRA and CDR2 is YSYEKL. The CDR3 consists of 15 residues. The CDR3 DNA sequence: TGCGCCAGCAGCCCCCTTAGCGGGACCTCCTACGAGCAGTACTTC. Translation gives CASSPLSGTSYEQYF.

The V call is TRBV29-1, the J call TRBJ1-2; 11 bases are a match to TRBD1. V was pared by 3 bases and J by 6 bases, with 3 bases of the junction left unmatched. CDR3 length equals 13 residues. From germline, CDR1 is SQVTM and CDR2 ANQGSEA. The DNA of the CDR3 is TGCAGCGTTGAGCGGGGACAGGGGGATGGCTACACCTTC. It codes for CSVERGQGDGYTF.

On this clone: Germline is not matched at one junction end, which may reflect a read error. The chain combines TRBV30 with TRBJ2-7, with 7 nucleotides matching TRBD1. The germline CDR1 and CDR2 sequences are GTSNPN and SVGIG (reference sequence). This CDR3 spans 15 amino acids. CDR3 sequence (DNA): TGTGCCTGGGGTGTCGACAGGGTTGGGGAATACGAGCAGTACTTC. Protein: CAWGVDRVGEYEQYF.

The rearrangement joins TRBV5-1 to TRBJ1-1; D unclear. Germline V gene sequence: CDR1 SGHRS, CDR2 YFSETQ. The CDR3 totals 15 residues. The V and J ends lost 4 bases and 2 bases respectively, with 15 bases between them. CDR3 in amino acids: CASSLDPGRNTEAFF. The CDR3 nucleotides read TGCGCCAGCAGCCTGGACCCCGGGAGAAACACTGAAGCTTTCTTT.

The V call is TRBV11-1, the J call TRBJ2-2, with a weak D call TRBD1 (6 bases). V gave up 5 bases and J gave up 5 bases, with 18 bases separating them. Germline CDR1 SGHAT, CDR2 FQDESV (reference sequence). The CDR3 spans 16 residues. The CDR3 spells CASSLVPGVSTGELFF. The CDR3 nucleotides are TGTGCCAGCAGCCTCGTCCCAGGGGTTTCGACCGGGGAGCTGTTTTTT.

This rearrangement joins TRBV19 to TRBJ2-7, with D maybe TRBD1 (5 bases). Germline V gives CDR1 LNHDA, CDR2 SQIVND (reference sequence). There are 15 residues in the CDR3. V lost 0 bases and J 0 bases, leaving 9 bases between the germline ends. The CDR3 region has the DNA TGTGCCAGTAGTATAGACCGACAGTACTCCTACGAGCAGTACTTC. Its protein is CASSIDRQYSYEQYF.

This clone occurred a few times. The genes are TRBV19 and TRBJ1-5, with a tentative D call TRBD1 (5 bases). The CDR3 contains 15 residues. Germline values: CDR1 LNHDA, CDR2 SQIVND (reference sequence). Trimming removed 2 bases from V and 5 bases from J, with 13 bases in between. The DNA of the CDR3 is TGTGCCAGTAGTATATCAGGGAACTTTGATCAGCCCCAGCATTTT. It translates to CASSISGNFDQPQHF.

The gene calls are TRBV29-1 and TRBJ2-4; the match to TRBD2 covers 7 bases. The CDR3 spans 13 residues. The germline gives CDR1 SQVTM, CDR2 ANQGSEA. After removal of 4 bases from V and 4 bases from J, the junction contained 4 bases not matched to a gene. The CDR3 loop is CSVVGGGKNIQYF. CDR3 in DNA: TGCAGCGTTGTGGGGGGGGGTAAAAACATTCAGTACTTC.

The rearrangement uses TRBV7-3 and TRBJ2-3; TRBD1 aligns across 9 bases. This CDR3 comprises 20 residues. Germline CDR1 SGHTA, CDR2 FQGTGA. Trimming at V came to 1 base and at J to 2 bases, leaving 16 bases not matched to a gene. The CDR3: CASSLKSTVGQGTPTDTQYF. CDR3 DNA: TGTGCCAGCAGCTTAAAATCCACCGTAGGACAGGGGACCCCCACAGATACGCAGTATTTT.

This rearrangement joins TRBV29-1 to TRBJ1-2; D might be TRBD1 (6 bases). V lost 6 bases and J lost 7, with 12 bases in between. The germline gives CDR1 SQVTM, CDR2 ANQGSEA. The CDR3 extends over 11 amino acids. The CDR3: CSVSRGTGYTF. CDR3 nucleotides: TGCAGCGTGAGTAGGGGGACTGGCTACACCTTC.

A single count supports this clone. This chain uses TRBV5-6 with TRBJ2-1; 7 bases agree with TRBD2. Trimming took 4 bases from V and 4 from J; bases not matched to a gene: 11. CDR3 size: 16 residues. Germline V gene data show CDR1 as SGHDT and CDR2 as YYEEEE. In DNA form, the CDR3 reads TGTGCCAGCAGCCTCAGACTAGCAGGACGGTACAATGAGCAGTTCTTC. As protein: CASSLRLAGRYNEQFF.

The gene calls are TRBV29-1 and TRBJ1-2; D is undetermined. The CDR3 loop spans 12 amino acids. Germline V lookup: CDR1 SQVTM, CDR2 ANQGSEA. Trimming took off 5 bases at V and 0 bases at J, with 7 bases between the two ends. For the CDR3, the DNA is TGCAGCGTTTTTTCGGCTAACTATGGCTACACCTTC. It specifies CSVFSANYGYTF.

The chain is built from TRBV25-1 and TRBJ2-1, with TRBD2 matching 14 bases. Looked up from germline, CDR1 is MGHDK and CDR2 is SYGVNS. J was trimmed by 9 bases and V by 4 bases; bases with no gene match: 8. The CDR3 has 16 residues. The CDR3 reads CASSGTTSGGAGEQFF. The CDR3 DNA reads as TGTGCCAGCAGTGGAACGACTAGCGGGGGGGCGGGTGAGCAGTTCTTC.

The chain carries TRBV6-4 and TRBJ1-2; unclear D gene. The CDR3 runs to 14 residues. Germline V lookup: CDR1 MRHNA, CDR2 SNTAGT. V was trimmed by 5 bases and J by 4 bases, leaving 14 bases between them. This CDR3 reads CASSPRPDIYGYTF. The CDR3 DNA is TGTGCCAGCAGTCCACGGCCAGACATCTATGGCTACACCTTC.

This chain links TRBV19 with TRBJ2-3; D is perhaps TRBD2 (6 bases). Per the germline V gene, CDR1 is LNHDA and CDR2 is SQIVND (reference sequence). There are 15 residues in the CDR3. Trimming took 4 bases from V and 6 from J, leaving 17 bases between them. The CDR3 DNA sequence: TGTGCCAGTAGTAGGGAGACTAGTCTTTCTGATACGCAGTATTTT. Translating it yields CASSRETSLSDTQYF. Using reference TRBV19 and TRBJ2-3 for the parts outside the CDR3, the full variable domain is DGGITQSPKYLFRKEGQNVTLSCEQNLNHDAMYWYRQDPGQGLRLIYYSQIVNDFQKGDIAEGYSVSREKKESFPLTVTSAQKNPTAFYLCASSRETSLSDTQYFGPGTRLTVL.

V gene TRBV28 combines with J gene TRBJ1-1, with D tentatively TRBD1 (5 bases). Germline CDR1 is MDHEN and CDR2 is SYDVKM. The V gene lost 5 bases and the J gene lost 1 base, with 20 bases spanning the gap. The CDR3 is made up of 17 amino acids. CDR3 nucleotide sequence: TGTGCCAGCAGTACACGCGGGGGAGGACGGACGAACACTGAAGCTTTCTTT. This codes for CASSTRGGGRTNTEAFF.

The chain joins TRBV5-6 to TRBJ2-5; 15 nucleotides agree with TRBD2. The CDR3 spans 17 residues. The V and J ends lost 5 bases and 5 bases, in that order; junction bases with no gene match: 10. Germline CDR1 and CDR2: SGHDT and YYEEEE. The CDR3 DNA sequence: TGTGCCAGCAGATTAGGGACTAGCGGGAGGAAGAGGGAGACCCAGTACTTC. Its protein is CASRLGTSGRKRETQYF.

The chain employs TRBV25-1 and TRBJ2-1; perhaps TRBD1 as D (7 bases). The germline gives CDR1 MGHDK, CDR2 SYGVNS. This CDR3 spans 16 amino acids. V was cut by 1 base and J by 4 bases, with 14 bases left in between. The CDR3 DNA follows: TGTGCCAGCAGTGAATCCGACAGGGCGGGGTACAATGAGCAGTTCTTC. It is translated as CASSESDRAGYNEQFF.

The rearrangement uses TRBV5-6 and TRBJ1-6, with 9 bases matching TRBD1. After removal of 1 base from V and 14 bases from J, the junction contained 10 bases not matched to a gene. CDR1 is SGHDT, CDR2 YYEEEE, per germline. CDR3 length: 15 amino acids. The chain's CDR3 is CASSLMTGGESTLHF. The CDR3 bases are TGTGCCAGCAGCTTGATGACAGGGGGGGAATCGACCCTCCACTTT.

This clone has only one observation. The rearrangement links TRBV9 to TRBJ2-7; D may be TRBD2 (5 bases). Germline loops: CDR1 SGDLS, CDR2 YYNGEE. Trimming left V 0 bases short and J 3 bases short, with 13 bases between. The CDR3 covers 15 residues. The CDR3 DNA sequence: TGTGCCAGCAGCGTAGGTCGAGGGCGTGACTACGAGCAGTACTTC. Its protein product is CASSVGRGRDYEQYF. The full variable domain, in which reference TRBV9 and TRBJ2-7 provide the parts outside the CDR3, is DSGVTQTPKHLITATGQRVTLRCSPRSGDLSVYWYQQSLDQGLQFLIQYYNGEERAKGNILERFSAQQFPDLHSELNLSSLELGDSALYFCASSVGRGRDYEQYFGPGTRLTVT.

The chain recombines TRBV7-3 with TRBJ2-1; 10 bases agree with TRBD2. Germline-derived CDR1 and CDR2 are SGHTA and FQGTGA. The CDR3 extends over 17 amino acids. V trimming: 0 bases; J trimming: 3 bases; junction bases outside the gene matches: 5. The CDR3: CASSLTVAGGRYNEQFF. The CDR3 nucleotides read TGTGCCAGCAGCTTAACAGTAGCGGGGGGACGCTACAATGAGCAGTTCTTC.

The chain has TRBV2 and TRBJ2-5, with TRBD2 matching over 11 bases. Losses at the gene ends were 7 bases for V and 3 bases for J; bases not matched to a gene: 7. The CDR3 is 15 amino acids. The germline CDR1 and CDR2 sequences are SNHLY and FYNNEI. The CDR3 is CASTGTSGVKETQYF. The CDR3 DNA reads TGTGCCAGCACCGGGACTAGCGGAGTTAAAGAGACCCAGTACTTC.